The 21 T cell receptor beta chains given below trace back to one sample, sequenced in a study of beta chain features in type 1 diabetes. What was sequenced were expressed TCRB transcripts, since all of the isolated RNA had been reverse transcribed. Data came from immunoSEQ multiplex PCR; TCRdb stores just in-frame clones and leaves some out. Of about 320,000 clones listed, around 13% are singletons. Specimen: central memory CD4+ T cells from blood. All receptors come from a man aged 25-40 years in good health.

The J gene is TRBJ2-2, the V gene TRBV13; no clear D. There are 15 residues in the CDR3. Trimming left V 0 bases short and J 2 bases short, with 7 bases between. CDR1 and CDR2 from the germline V gene are PRHDT and FYEKMQ (reference sequence). CDR3: CASSLGQFNTGELFF. CDR3 in DNA: TGTGCCAGCAGCTTAGGACAGTTTAACACCGGGGAGCTGTTTTTT.

There are a few counts of this clone. Distinct nucleotide sequences in the sample also encode this CDR3. The genes are TRBV4-2 and TRBJ2-5; 14 nucleotides agree with TRBD2. Looked up from germline, CDR1 is LGHNA and CDR2 is YNFKEQ. The CDR3 is made up of 15 amino acids. V was pared by 1 base and J by 5 bases, with 0 bases of the junction left unmatched. CDR3 coding DNA: TGTGCCAGCAGCCAAGGGACTAGCGGGAGGGAGACCCAGTACTTC. Protein: CASSQGTSGRETQYF.

The chain links TRBV7-2 to TRBJ2-5; 8 nucleotides line up with TRBD1. The CDR3 runs to 14 residues. The germline CDR1 and CDR2 sequences are SGHTA and FQGNSA. Trimming removed 3 bases from V and 7 bases from J; junction bases left unmatched: 7. The CDR3 region has the DNA TGTGCCAGCAGCTTTGTGACAGGGGATAGGACCCAGTACTTC. Translation: CASSFVTGDRTQYF.

The chain uses TRBV7-2 and TRBJ2-7; D remains unclear. The CDR3 contains 11 residues. Germline values: CDR1 SGHTA, CDR2 FQGNSA. V was cut by 5 bases and J by 4 bases, with 6 bases left in between. CDR3 nucleotide sequence: TGTGCCAGCAGCGCCCGGTACGAGCAGTACTTC. It specifies CASSARYEQYF. Based on the CDR3 plus reference TRBV7-2 and TRBJ2-7, the full variable domain is GAGVSQSPSNKVTEKGKDVELRCDPISGHTALYWYRQSLGQGLEFLIYFQGNSAPDKSGLPSDRFSAERTGGSVSTLTIQRTQQEDSAVYLCASSARYEQYFGPGTRLTVT.

To note about this clone: A much larger clone is a single base away; this may be a read error. V is TRBV5-1 and J is TRBJ2-2, with a tentative D call TRBD1 (6 bases). Trimming left V 4 bases short and J 1 base short, with 8 bases between. Germline V gives CDR1 SGHRS, CDR2 YFSETQ. The CDR3 has 14 amino acids. CDR3 DNA: TGCGCCAGCAGCCTACAGGGGAACACCGGGGAGCTGTTTTTT. This translates into CASSLQGNTGELFF.

V usage is TRBV6-5 and J usage is TRBJ1-2, with D maybe TRBD1 (5 bases). The germline gives CDR1 MNHEY, CDR2 SVGAGI. This CDR3 spans 14 amino acids. The ends were cut back, 2 bases at V and 2 bases at J, with 9 bases in the middle. CDR3 loop: CASSYVRENYGYTF. CDR3 nucleotide sequence: TGTGCCAGCAGTTACGTCAGGGAGAACTATGGCTACACCTTC.

The chain links TRBV7-2 to TRBJ2-5; 7 bases agree with TRBD1. After removal of 4 bases from V and 5 bases from J, the junction contained 10 bases not matched to a gene. Germline V gives CDR1 SGHTA, CDR2 FQGNSA. CDR3 length: 15 amino acids. Here the CDR3 reads CASSSSTGFGETQYF. The CDR3 region has the DNA TGTGCCAGCAGCTCCTCGACAGGGTTTGGGGAGACCCAGTACTTC.

V gene TRBV27 combines with J gene TRBJ2-5; D may be TRBD2 (6 bases). CDR1 is MNHEY, CDR2 SMNVEV, per germline (reference sequence). The CDR3 totals 13 residues. With 0 bases removed from V and 9 bases from J, the gap between germline ends came to 11 bases. The CDR3, as DNA: TGTGCCAGCAGTTTATCGGTACGGGGGTCCCAGTACTTC. Encoded protein: CASSLSVRGSQYF.

This rearrangement joins TRBV11-3 to TRBJ2-3, with TRBD2 matching over 7 bases. The V segment lost 8 bases and the J segment 4 bases; nucleotides outside the gene matches: 6. Germline loops: CDR1 SGHNT, CDR2 YENEEA. This CDR3 is built from 13 residues. This CDR3 is CASFAGDADTQYF. Here the CDR3 DNA reads TGTGCCAGCTTCGCGGGGGATGCAGATACGCAGTATTTT.

This chain connects TRBV5-1 to TRBJ2-2, with D maybe TRBD1 (5 bases). V was trimmed by 1 base and J by 4 bases, leaving 11 bases between them. This CDR3 has 15 residues. Germline V gene data show CDR1 as SGHRS and CDR2 as YFSETQ. The CDR3 coding sequence is TGCGCCAGCAGCTTGTCTACAGGCTCCACCGGGGAGCTGTTTTTT. This sequence encodes CASSLSTGSTGELFF.

The rearrangement uses TRBV5-6 and TRBJ1-3; D is uncertain. The CDR3 is 14 residues long. V lost 2 bases and J 4 bases, leaving 10 bases between the germline ends. Per germline, CDR1 SGHDT and CDR2 YYEEEE. CDR3: CASSLIAAGNTIYF. CDR3 nucleotides: TGTGCCAGCAGCTTAATAGCAGCCGGAAACACCATATATTTT. Filled out from reference TRBV5-6 and TRBJ1-3, the complete variable domain reads DAGVTQSPTHLIKTRGQQVTLRCSPKSGHDTVSWYQQALGQGPQFIFQYYEEEERQRGNFPDRFSGHQFPNYSSELNVNALLLGDSALYLCASSLIAAGNTIYFGEGSWLTVV.

This chain links TRBV6-4 with TRBJ1-5; weak D call: TRBD1 (6 bases). V was shortened by 3 bases and J by 5 bases, with 20 bases between the two germline ends. The germline V gene encodes CDR1 MRHNA and CDR2 SNTAGT. The CDR3 extends over 17 amino acids. The CDR3 reads CASSEDPSGAGYQPQHF. The CDR3 nucleotides read TGTGCCAGCAGTGAAGACCCCTCGGGGGCTGGCTATCAGCCCCAGCATTTT.

This clone was observed many times. The genes are TRBV27 and TRBJ2-3, with 9 nucleotides matching TRBD2. Germline V lookup: CDR1 MNHEY, CDR2 SMNVEV (reference sequence). V lost 4 bases, J lost 6 bases, and 8 bases stayed unmatched. This CDR3 has 15 residues. CDR3 residues: CASSSERGAWDTQYF. DNA for the CDR3: TGTGCCAGCAGTTCCGAGCGGGGGGCCTGGGATACGCAGTATTTT.

This chain joins TRBV10-3 and TRBJ2-6; unclear D gene. Germline V gene data show CDR1 as ENHRY and CDR2 as SYGVKD. Trimming removed 4 bases at V and 5 bases at J, with 9 bases between. The CDR3 runs 14 residues. The CDR3 DNA is TGTGCCATCAGTGGCGGAGATCGGGCCAACGTCCTGACTTTC. It translates to CAISGGDRANVLTF.

This clone has a handful of counts. V gene TRBV6-5 combines with J gene TRBJ1-5; maybe TRBD1 (5 bases). Germline assignment: CDR1 MNHEY and CDR2 SVGAGI. The CDR3 length is 14 residues. The V and J ends lost 3 bases and 5 bases respectively, with 11 bases between them. In nucleotides, the CDR3 is TGTGCCAGCAGTTATTCCGGGACCGATCAGCCCCAGCATTTT. It codes for CASSYSGTDQPQHF.

This clone was counted only a few times. The chain has TRBV19 and TRBJ1-2, with D unclear. V lost 8 bases, J lost 10 bases, and 23 bases lay in between. Germline V lookup: CDR1 LNHDA, CDR2 SQIVND (reference sequence). The CDR3 is 14 amino acids. The CDR3: CASHHGSPPLDYTF. DNA for the CDR3: TGTGCCAGTCATCACGGGAGCCCCCCCCTTGACTACACCTTC.

This clone was seen more than once but under ten times. This chain joins TRBV4-3 and TRBJ2-5, with D possibly being TRBD2 (6 bases). CDR1 and CDR2 from the germline V gene are LGHNA and YSLEER. V shed 0 bases and J shed 5 bases, with 16 bases lying between them. This CDR3 is built from 16 residues. The CDR3 nucleotides read TGCGCCAGCAGCCAAGATCTGCGGGGCCGTATGGAGACCCAGTACTTC. Translating gives CASSQDLRGRMETQYF.

This clone has just a few counts. V gene TRBV11-2 combines with J gene TRBJ1-4; D gene ambiguous. Trimming left V 2 bases short and J 8 bases short, with 12 bases between. Germline CDR1 reads SGHAT; CDR2 reads FQNNGV. This CDR3 region has 14 residues. CDR3 protein: CASSLFAEAEKLFF. CDR3 DNA: TGTGCCAGCAGCTTATTTGCGGAGGCGGAAAAACTGTTTTTT.

This clone appeared many times. The V gene is TRBV4-2, the J gene TRBJ2-5; D gene unclear. Germline V CDR1 and CDR2: LGHNA, YNFKEQ. V shed 4 bases and J shed 5 bases, with 14 bases lying between them. The CDR3 consists of 14 residues. The CDR3 protein is CASSPGVDRETQYF. The CDR3 region has the DNA TGTGCCAGCAGCCCAGGCGTTGACCGTGAGACCCAGTACTTC.

There are many counts of this clone. V and J are TRBV14 and TRBJ2-7; a weak D match, TRBD1 (5 bases). The germline gives CDR1 SGHDN, CDR2 FVKESK. V lost 1 base to trimming and J lost 1 base, with 8 bases between them. The CDR3 has 14 residues. CDR3 loop: CASSQGQLSYEQYF. Written as DNA, the CDR3 is TGTGCCAGCAGCCAAGGACAGCTTTCCTACGAGCAGTACTTC.

V usage is TRBV7-2 and J usage is TRBJ1-6; TRBD1 aligns across 8 bases. There are 16 residues in the CDR3. Trimming at V came to 4 bases and at J to 8 bases, leaving 10 bases not matched to a gene. Per the germline V gene, CDR1 is SGHTA and CDR2 is FQGNSA. The CDR3 protein is CASSSSSDRDHSPLHF. The DNA for the CDR3 is TGTGCCAGCAGCTCGAGTTCGGACAGGGACCATTCACCCCTCCACTTT.